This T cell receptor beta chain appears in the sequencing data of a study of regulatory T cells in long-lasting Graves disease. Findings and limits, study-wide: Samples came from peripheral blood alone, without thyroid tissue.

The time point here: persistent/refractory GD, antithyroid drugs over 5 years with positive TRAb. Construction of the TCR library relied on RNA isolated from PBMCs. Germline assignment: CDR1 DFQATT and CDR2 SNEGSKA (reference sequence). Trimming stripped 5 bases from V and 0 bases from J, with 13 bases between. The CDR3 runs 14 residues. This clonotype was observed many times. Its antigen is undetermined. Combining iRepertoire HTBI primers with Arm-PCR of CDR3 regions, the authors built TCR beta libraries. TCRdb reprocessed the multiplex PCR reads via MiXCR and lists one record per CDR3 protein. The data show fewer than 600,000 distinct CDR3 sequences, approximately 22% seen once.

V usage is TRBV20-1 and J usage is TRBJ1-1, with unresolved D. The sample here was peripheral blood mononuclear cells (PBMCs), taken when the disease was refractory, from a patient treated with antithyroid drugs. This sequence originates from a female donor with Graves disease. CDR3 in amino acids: CSADQTALNTEAFF. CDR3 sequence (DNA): TGCAGTGCTGACCAGACGGCTTTGAACACTGAAGCTTTCTTT.